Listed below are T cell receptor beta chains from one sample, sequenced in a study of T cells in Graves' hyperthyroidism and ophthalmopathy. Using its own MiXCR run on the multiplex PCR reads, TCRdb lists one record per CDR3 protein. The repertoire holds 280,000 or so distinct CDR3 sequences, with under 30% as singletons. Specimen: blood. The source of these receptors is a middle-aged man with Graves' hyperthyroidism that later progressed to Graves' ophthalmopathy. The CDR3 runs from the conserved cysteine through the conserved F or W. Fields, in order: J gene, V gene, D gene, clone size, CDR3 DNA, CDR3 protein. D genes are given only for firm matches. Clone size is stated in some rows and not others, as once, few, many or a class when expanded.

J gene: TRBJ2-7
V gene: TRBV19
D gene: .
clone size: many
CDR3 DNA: TGTGCCAGTAGTCCAACAGGATCTGCCTACGAGCAGTACTTC
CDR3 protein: CASSPTGSAYEQYF

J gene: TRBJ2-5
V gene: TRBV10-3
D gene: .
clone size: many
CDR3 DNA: TGTGCCATCAAATCGAGAGCCGGGATAGGAGGGGGCAGAGAGACCCAGTACTTC
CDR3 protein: CAIKSRAGIGGGRETQYF

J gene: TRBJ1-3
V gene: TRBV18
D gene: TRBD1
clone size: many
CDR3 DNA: TGTGCCAGCTCACCACCCGGGACAGGGTTTATTGGAAACACCATATATTTT
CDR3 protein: CASSPPGTGFIGNTIYF

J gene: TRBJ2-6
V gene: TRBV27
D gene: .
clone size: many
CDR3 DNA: TGTGCCAGCAGTCCCATCCCGGGGACGGAGTTCTCTGGGGCCAACGTCCTGACTTTC
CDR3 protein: CASSPIPGTEFSGANVLTF

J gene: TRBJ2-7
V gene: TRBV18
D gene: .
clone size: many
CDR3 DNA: TGTGCCAGCTCCCCCGGGACGTCGCTCTCCTACGAGCAGTACTTC
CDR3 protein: CASSPGTSLSYEQYF

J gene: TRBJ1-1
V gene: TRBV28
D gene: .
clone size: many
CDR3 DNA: TGTGCCAGCAGTTTCACGGGGGCGCGTACTGAAGCTTTCTTT
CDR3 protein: CASSFTGARTEAFF

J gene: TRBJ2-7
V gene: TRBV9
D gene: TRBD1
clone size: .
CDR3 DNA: TGTGCCAGCAGCATCACAGGGGACGAGCAGTACTTC
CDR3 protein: CASSITGDEQYF

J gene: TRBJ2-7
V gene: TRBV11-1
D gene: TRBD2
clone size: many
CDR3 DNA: TGTGCCAGCAGACCAGCGGGAGGGCCCTACGAGCAGTACTTC
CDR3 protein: CASRPAGGPYEQYF

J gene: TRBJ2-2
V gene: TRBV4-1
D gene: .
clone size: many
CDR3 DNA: TGCGCCAGCCGGAATATCGCCCGGGACGGGAACACCGGGGAGCTGTTTTTT
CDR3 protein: CASRNIARDGNTGELFF

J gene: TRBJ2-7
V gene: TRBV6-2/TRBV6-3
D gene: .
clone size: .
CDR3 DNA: TGTGCCAGCAGTTACCGCCAGCAACGGACAGCACGACTCTCCTACGAGCAGTACTTC
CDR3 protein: CASSYRQQRTARLSYEQYF

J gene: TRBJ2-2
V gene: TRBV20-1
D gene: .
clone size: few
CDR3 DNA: TGCAGTGCTAGAGACCCCGAGGCCGGGGAGCTGTTTTTT
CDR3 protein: CSARDPEAGELFF

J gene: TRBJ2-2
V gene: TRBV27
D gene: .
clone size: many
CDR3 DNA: TGTGCCAGCAGTCAGACCTACACCGGGGAGCTGTTTTTT
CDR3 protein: CASSQTYTGELFF

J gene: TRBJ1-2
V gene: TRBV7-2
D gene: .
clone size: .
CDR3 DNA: TGTGCCAGCAGCTTAGCTATCCCTAACTATGGCTACACCTTC
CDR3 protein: CASSLAIPNYGYTF

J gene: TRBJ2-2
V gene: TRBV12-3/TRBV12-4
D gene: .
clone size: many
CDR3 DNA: TGTGCCAGCACCAGGGGACCAAACACCGGGGAGCTGTTTTTT
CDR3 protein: CASTRGPNTGELFF

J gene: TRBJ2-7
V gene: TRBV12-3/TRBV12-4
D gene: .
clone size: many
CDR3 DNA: TGTGCCATCAATGGAAAGGGATACGAGCAGTACTTC
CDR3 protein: CAINGKGYEQYF

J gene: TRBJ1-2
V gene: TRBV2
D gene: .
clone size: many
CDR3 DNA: TGTGCCAGCAGTGAGCCACCCTCAGGGAATGGCTACACCTTC
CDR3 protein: CASSEPPSGNGYTF

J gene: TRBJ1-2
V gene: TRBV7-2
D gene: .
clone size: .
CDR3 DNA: TGTGCCAGCAGCTTACAAGACGGGAACTATGGCTACACCTTC
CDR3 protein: CASSLQDGNYGYTF

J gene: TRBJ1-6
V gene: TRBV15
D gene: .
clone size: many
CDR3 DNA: TGTGCCACCAGCAGAGCCCCCACCGACTCCTATAATTCACCCCTCCACTTT
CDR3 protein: CATSRAPTDSYNSPLHF

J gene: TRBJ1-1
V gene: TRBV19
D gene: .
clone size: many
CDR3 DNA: TGTGCCAGTAGTAGAGACAGAAAGAACACTGAAGCTTTCTTT
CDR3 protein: CASSRDRKNTEAFF

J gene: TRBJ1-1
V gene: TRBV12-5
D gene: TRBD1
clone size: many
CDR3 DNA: TGTGCTAGTGGTCGCGGACAGGGAGACTACACTGAAGCTTTCTTT
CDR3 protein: CASGRGQGDYTEAFF

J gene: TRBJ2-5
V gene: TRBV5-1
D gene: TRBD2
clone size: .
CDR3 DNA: TGCGCCAGCCGCCCAAGCCCAGCGGGAGTAGAGACCCAGTACTTC
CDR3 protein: CASRPSPAGVETQYF

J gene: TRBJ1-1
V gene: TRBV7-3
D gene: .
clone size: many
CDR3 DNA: TGTGCCAGCAGCTTAAGAGGAGGAGGGGAAGAAGCTTTCTTT
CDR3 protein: CASSLRGGGEEAFF

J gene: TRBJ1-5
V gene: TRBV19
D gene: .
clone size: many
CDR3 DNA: TGTGCCAGCCTAGGACAGACGTCCCAGCATTTT
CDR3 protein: CASLGQTSQHF

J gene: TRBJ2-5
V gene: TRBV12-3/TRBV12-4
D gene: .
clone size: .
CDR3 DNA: TGTGCCAGCAGTTCCGTTGGGGTGGGGGAGACCCAGTACTTC
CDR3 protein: CASSSVGVGETQYF

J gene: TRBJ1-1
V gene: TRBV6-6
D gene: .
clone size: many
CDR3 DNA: TGTGCCAGCAGTTTTAACAGGAACACTGAAGCTTTCTTT
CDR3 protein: CASSFNRNTEAFF

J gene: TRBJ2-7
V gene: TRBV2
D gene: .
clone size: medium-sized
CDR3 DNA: TGTGCCAGCAGTGCGCCCTACGAGCAGTACTTC
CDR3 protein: CASSAPYEQYF

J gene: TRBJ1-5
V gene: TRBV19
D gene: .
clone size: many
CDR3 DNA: TGTGCCAGTAGTATAGGGCTTGTGGAGAATCAGCCCCAGCATTTT
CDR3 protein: CASSIGLVENQPQHF

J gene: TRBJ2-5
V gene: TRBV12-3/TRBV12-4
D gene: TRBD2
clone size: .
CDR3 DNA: TGTGCCAGCAGCCGGACTAGCGGGACCGACCAAGAGACCCAGTACTTC
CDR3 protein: CASSRTSGTDQETQYF

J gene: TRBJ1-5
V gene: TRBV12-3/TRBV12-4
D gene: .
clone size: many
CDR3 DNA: TGTGCCAGCAGTTTCGGGGGGGCAAATCAGCCCCAGCATTTT
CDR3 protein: CASSFGGANQPQHF

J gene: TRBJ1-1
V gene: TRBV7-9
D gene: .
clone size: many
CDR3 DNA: TGTGCCAGCAGCCCCCTTTGGGAGCCCACTGAAGCTTTCTTT
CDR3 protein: CASSPLWEPTEAFF

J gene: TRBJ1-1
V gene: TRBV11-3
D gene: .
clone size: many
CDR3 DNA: TGTGCCAGCAGTTTACTCTCAAACACTGAAGCTTTCTTT
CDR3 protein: CASSLLSNTEAFF

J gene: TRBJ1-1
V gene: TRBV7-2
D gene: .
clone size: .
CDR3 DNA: TGTGCCAGCAGCAGAGGGAGGGGAGCTTTCTTT
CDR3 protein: CASSRGRGAFF

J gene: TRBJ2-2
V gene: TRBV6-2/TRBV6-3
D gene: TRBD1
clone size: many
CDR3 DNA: TGTGCCAGCAGCCGACAGGGGACAAACACCGGGGAGCTGTTTTTT
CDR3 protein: CASSRQGTNTGELFF

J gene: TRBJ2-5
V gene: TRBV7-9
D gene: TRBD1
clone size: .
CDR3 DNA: TGTGCCAGCAGCTGGGGACAGGAGCGTTCATACTTC
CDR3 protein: CASSWGQERSYF

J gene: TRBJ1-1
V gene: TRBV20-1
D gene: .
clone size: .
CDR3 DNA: TGCAGTGCTAGAGATCCGGGGACCGTGGGGACTGAAGCTTTCTTT
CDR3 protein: CSARDPGTVGTEAFF

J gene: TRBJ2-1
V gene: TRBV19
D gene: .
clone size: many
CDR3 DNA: TGTGCCAGTAGTCCCGACGGTACCTCCTACAATGAGCAGTTCTTC
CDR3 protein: CASSPDGTSYNEQFF

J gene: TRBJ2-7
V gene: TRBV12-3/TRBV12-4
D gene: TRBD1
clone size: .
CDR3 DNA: TGTGCCGGCAGTTTTCTCGGGACAGGGTTATCCTACGAGCAGTACTTC
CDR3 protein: CAGSFLGTGLSYEQYF

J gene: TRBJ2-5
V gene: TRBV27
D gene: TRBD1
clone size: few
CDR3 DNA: TGTGCCAGCAGTTTATTTCAGGGGGAAGAGACCCAGTACTTC
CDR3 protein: CASSLFQGEETQYF

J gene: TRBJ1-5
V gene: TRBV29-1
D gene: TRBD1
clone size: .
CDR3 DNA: TGCAGCGTTGGGGACAGAATCAATCAGCCCCAGCATTTT
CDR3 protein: CSVGDRINQPQHF

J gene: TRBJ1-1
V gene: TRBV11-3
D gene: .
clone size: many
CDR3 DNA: TGTGCCAGCAGCTTAGCTGGAACTGAAGCTTTCTTT
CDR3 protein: CASSLAGTEAFF

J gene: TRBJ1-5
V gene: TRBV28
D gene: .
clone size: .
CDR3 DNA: TGTGCCAGCAGTTTAGGGGGAACAGGGTTACAGCATTTT
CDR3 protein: CASSLGGTGLQHF

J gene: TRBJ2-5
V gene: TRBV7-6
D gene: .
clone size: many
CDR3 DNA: TGTGCCAGCAGCTTAAATAGCGGAGGGGGGGAGACCCAGTACTTC
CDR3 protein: CASSLNSGGGETQYF

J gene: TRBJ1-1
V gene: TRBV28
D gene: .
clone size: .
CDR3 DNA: TGTGCCAGCAGTTTTGATGGCAGGCGGCGCACTGGAGCTTTCTTT
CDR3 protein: CASSFDGRRRTGAFF

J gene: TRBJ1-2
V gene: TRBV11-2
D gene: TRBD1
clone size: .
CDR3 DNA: TGTGCCAGCAGCCCCCGGACAGGGGGAGACTATGGCTACACCTTC
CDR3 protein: CASSPRTGGDYGYTF

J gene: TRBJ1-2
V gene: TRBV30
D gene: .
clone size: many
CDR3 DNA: TGTGCCTGGAGTGTAGCCAGGGACTATGGCTACACCTTC
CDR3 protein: CAWSVARDYGYTF

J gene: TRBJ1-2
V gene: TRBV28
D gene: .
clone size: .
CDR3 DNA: TGTGCCAGCAGTAGGGGGGCAAGGACCTCGTGGGGCTACACCTTC
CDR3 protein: CASSRGARTSWGYTF

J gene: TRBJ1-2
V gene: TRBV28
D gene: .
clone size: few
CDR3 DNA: TGTGCCAGCAGTTTAGCTGAAGACGGCTACACCTTC
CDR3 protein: CASSLAEDGYTF

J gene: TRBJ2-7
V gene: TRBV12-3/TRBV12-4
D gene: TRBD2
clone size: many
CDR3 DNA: TGTGCCAGCAGTACCGGGACTAGCGAGACCTACGAGCAGTACTTC
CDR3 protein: CASSTGTSETYEQYF

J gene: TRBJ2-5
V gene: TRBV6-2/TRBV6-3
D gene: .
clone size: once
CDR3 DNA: TGTGCCAGCAGTATACAGGGACGTCGGGAGACCCAGTACTTC
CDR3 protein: CASSIQGRRETQYF

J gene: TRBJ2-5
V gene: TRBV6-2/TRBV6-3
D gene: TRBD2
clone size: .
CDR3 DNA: TGTGCCAGCCTAGGGACTAGCGGACAAGAGACCCAGTACTTC
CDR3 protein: CASLGTSGQETQYF

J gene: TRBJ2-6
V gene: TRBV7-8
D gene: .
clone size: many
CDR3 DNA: TGTGCCAGCAGCTTGTTTAGGGGCGACGGGGCCAACGTCCTGACTTTC
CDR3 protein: CASSLFRGDGANVLTF